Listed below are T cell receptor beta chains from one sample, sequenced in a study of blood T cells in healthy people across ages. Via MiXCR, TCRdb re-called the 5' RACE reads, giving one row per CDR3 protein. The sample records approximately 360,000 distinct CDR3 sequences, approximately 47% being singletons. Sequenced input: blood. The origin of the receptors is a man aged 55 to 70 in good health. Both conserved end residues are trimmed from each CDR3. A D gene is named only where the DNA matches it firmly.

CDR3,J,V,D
ASSTPLGETQY,.,TRBV6-2/TRBV6-3,.
ASVEGAGYNEQY,TRBJ2-5,TRBV5-1,.
ASSYLGFQETQY,TRBJ2-5,TRBV6-2/TRBV6-3,.
ASSFLAGGPAEQF,TRBJ2-1,TRBV12-3/TRBV12-4,TRBD2
SARDVTGRETQY,TRBJ2-5,TRBV20-1,.
SATGLAGDDEQF,TRBJ2-1,TRBV20-1,TRBD2
ASSTPDLGTSGRPSYNEQF,TRBJ2-1,TRBV11-2,TRBD2
ASSMGWDEQF,TRBJ2-1,TRBV19,.
SASPTSGQNEQF,TRBJ2-1,TRBV20-1,TRBD2
SAGRDNTGNTIY,TRBJ1-3,TRBV20-1,.